The 21 T cell receptor beta chains presented below share a single source sample, sequenced in a study of blood T cell repertoires in COVID-19. The repertoire was sequenced with immunoSEQ multiplex PCR; TCRdb's copy has only in-frame clones and lacks some. The sample yields around 250,000 clones, roughly 90% seen once. Specimen: peripheral blood. The receptors derive from a woman between 55 and 75 years old with COVID-19, enrolled during active disease.

The CDR3 DNA is TGTGCCAGCAGCTCGACCCACCATAGAGCAGGTGGGGAGCTGTTTTTT. Its translation: CASSSTHHRAGGELFF. This sequence joins TRBV7-2 and TRBJ2-2; D is ambiguous. From germline, CDR1 is SGHTA and CDR2 FQGNSA. The V and J ends lost 4 bases and 8 bases respectively, with 20 bases between them. The CDR3 has 16 residues.

CDR3 in amino acids: CASRQPTGAQHF. The CDR3 nucleotides read TGTGCCAGCAGGCAACCGACAGGAGCCCAGCATTTT. The chain employs TRBV6-5 and TRBJ1-5; tentative D call: TRBD1 (6 bases). The CDR3 contains 12 residues. V was clipped by 6 bases and J by 11 bases, with 14 bases between them. Germline V gives CDR1 MNHEY, CDR2 SVGAGI.

The V gene is TRBV15, the J gene TRBJ2-1, with 8 bases matching TRBD2. V shed 5 bases and J 7 bases; nucleotides not matched to a gene: 10. CDR1 is LNHNV and CDR2 is YYDKDF in the germline V gene (reference sequence). This CDR3 has 15 amino acids. CDR3 bases: TGTGCCACCAGCCCCAGGCCGGGGGGGCTGAATGAGCAGTTCTTC. This encodes CATSPRPGGLNEQFF.

This clone was observed a single time. This chain links TRBV20-1 with TRBJ1-5; the D is unclear. The CDR3 has 15 amino acids. V lost 3 bases and J 0 bases, leaving 12 bases between the germline ends. CDR1 and CDR2 from the germline V gene are DFQATT and SNEGSKA (reference sequence). CDR3 region: CSASRRVSSNQPQHF. Here the CDR3 DNA reads TGCAGTGCTAGTCGTCGCGTGAGTAGCAATCAGCCCCAGCATTTT.

This clone was seen only a few times. The chain carries TRBV12-3 or TRBV12-4 and TRBJ1-1; 9 bases agree with TRBD1. Unmatched junction bases numbered 9, after V lost 6 bases and J lost 10 bases. The CDR3 is 13 amino acids. CDR3 amino acids: CASSLQGAAGAFF. In nucleotides, the CDR3 is TGTGCCAGCAGCCTACAGGGGGCGGCTGGAGCTTTCTTT.

This chain links TRBV4-3 with TRBJ2-5, with a weak D call TRBD2 (5 bases). The CDR3 contains 13 residues. With 3 bases removed from V and 5 bases from J, the gap between germline ends came to 10 bases. The germline CDR1 and CDR2 sequences are LGHNA and YSLEER. CDR3 sequence: CASSQSRRETQYF. The DNA of the CDR3 is TGCGCCAGCAGCCAGTCTCGGAGGGAGACCCAGTACTTC.

V gene TRBV4-3 combines with J gene TRBJ1-4; D call uncertain. The CDR3 is 14 residues long. Trimming removed 4 bases at V and 2 bases at J, with 8 bases between. The germline V gene has CDR1 LGHNA and CDR2 YSLEER. The DNA for the CDR3 is TGCGCCAGCAGCCGAGCTGTTACTAATGAAAAACTGTTTTTT. Translating gives CASSRAVTNEKLFF.

The chain combines TRBV7-9 with TRBJ1-4; D uncertain. The germline CDR1 and CDR2 sequences are SEHNR and FQNEAQ (reference sequence). V was pared by 5 bases and J by 0 bases, with 10 bases between. The CDR3 consists of 15 residues. The CDR3 protein is CASSPSLATNEKLFF. The CDR3 coding sequence is TGTGCCAGCAGCCCGTCCCTTGCAACTAATGAAAAACTGTTTTTT.

This chain connects TRBV4-3 to TRBJ2-7; 8 nucleotides agree with TRBD1. The CDR3 is 16 amino acids. V was clipped by 0 bases and J by 6 bases; unmatched bases: 10. Germline CDR1 LGHNA, CDR2 YSLEER. The CDR3 is CASSQEGRGRAAEQYF. DNA for the CDR3: TGCGCCAGCAGCCAAGAGGGCAGGGGGCGGGCTGCCGAGCAGTACTTC.

The chain employs TRBV3-1 (or the pseudogene TRBV3-2) and TRBJ1-3; D ambiguous. V lost 4 bases, J lost 0 bases, and 19 bases lay in between. Per the germline V gene, CDR1 is LGHDT and CDR2 is YNNKEL (reference sequence). The CDR3 extends over 18 amino acids. The CDR3 DNA is TGTGCCAGCAGCCGGGCCCCCCTTGGTGCTGGCTCTGGAAACACCATATATTTT. Its protein is CASSRAPLGAGSGNTIYF.

The DNA of the CDR3 is TGTGCCAGCAAACCTCGGACAGGGACCTACAATGAGCAGTTCTTC. Its protein product is CASKPRTGTYNEQFF. The chain has TRBV2 and TRBJ2-1; 8 nucleotides match TRBD1. J was trimmed by 2 bases and V by 7 bases; bases with no gene match: 7. The CDR3 length is 15 residues. The germline V gene has CDR1 SNHLY and CDR2 FYNNEI.

The CDR3 sequence: CASSYSGRGLSNEQFF. The CDR3 DNA is TGTGCCAGCAGTTACTCGGGGCGGGGGTTAAGCAATGAGCAGTTCTTC. This chain uses TRBV6-2 or TRBV6-3 with TRBJ2-1; TRBD2 aligns across 7 bases. V was pared by 0 bases and J by 6 bases, with 8 bases of the junction left unmatched. The CDR3 spans 16 residues. Per germline, CDR1 MNHEY and CDR2 SVGEGT.

The J gene is TRBJ2-7, the V gene TRBV3-1 (or the pseudogene TRBV3-2); possibly TRBD2 for D (6 bases). With 5 bases removed from V and 2 bases from J, the gap between germline ends came to 19 bases. The CDR3 has 16 residues. Looked up from germline, CDR1 is LGHDT and CDR2 is YNNKEL (reference sequence). CDR3 sequence: CASSALVWGETYEQYF. CDR3 in DNA: TGTGCCAGCAGCGCCCTGGTATGGGGGGAAACCTACGAGCAGTACTTC.

The chain is built from TRBV3-1 (or the pseudogene TRBV3-2) and TRBJ1-4, with D possibly being TRBD1 (6 bases). Germline loops: CDR1 LGHDT, CDR2 YNNKEL (reference sequence). V lost 5 bases to trimming and J lost 5 bases, with 15 bases between them. The CDR3 consists of 15 residues. The CDR3 loop reads CASSTSTGTNEKLFF. The CDR3 bases are TGTGCCAGCAGCACCTCGACAGGAACCAATGAAAAACTGTTTTTT.

The chain joins TRBV20-1 to TRBJ2-1; 7 bases map to TRBD1. CDR1 is DFQATT and CDR2 is SNEGSKA in the germline V gene (reference sequence). J was trimmed by 5 bases and V by 3 bases; bases with no gene match: 10. CDR3 length: 15 residues. The CDR3 DNA is TGCAGTGCTAGTGACAGGGCCCGGTCCCACAATGAGCAGTTCTTC. It is translated as CSASDRARSHNEQFF.

The V gene is TRBV4-3, the J gene TRBJ2-6; tentatively, D is TRBD1 (6 bases). CDR1 is LGHNA and CDR2 is YSLEER in the germline V gene. There are 17 residues in the CDR3. Trimming took off 0 bases at V and 2 bases at J, with 11 bases between the two ends. CDR3 coding DNA: TGCGCCAGCAGCCAAGATGGGGGCCCGGCTGGGGCCAACGTCCTGACTTTC. Translated: CASSQDGGPAGANVLTF.

This sequence joins TRBV5-5 and TRBJ1-2; 7 bases line up with TRBD1. Germline CDR1 is SGHKS and CDR2 is YYEKEE (reference sequence). V trimming: 4 bases; J trimming: 2 bases; junction bases outside the gene matches: 8. The CDR3 has 15 residues. CDR3 residues: CASSTGGRGNYGYTF. The CDR3 coding sequence is TGTGCCAGCAGCACCGGGGGCAGGGGGAACTATGGCTACACCTTC.

In this sample, this clone turned up once. The chain employs TRBV15 and TRBJ1-2; TRBD1 might be the D (5 bases). There are 13 residues in the CDR3. The V end lost 0 bases, the J end lost 8 bases, and 10 bases lay between the germline ends. Germline-derived CDR1 and CDR2 are LNHNV and YYDKDF (reference sequence). The DNA of the CDR3 is TGTGCCACCAGCAGAGACAGGGCCGGCGGCTACACCTTC. Amino acids: CATSRDRAGGYTF.

J is TRBJ1-5 and V is TRBV6-2 or TRBV6-3; no definite D call. CDR1 and CDR2 from the germline V gene are MNHEY and SVGEGT. The CDR3 is 14 amino acids. V lost 5 bases and J 2 bases, leaving 10 bases between the germline ends. DNA for the CDR3: TGTGCCAGCAGTCCCCCCGGGGGCAATCAGCCCCAGCATTTT. As protein: CASSPPGGNQPQHF.

V gene TRBV6-1 combines with J gene TRBJ1-5; D is possibly TRBD1 (5 bases). The ends were cut back, 3 bases at V and 7 bases at J, with 13 bases in the middle. Germline V gives CDR1 MNHNS, CDR2 SASEGT. The CDR3 covers 14 residues. The CDR3 here is CASSDLGGRQPQHF. The CDR3 DNA sequence: TGTGCCAGCAGTGATCTGGGGGGTCGGCAGCCCCAGCATTTT.

The CDR3 bases are TGTGCCAGCACCGAGGTGGGGGGCACTGAAGCTTTCTTT. Its protein is CASTEVGGTEAFF. The chain joins TRBV6-5 to TRBJ1-1; D is perhaps TRBD1 (5 bases). CDR1 and CDR2 from the germline V gene are MNHEY and SVGAGI. The CDR3 spans 13 residues. The V end was cut by 7 bases, the J end by 4 bases, with 13 bases between.